These 15 T cell receptor beta chains share one sample of origin, sequenced in a study of identical twins. From the 5' RACE reads, TCRdb called clonotypes with MiXCR, one entry per CDR3 protein. The table shows nearly 900,000 distinct CDR3 sequences, with roughly 12% occurring only once. These data were also reused for a study on yellow fever vaccine responses in identical twins.

Sequencing used PBMCs. The origin of the receptors is a woman under 30 in good health.

This clonotype turned up a few times. The chain employs TRBV10-3 and TRBJ1-2; D is unresolved. The length of the CDR3 is 14 residues. The germline V gene encodes CDR1 ENHRY and CDR2 SYGVKD. Deletions cut 0 bases from V and 4 bases from J, with 9 bases between. The CDR3: CAISESDIGYGYTF. The CDR3 DNA is TGTGCCATCAGTGAGTCAGACATCGGCTATGGCTACACCTTC.

This clonotype was counted only a few times. The V gene is TRBV10-3, the J gene TRBJ2-1; 10 bases are a match to TRBD1. Looked up from germline, CDR1 is ENHRY and CDR2 is SYGVKD. CDR3 size: 17 residues. Unmatched junction bases numbered 9, after V lost 4 bases and J lost 3 bases. In nucleotides, the CDR3 is TGTGCCATCAGTGGGGCAGAGACAGGGGGCAACTACAATGAGCAGTTCTTC. This translates into CAISGAETGGNYNEQFF.

This clonotype was seen a handful of times. The rearrangement joins TRBV3-1 to TRBJ2-1, with no clear D. The CDR3 has 15 residues. Trimming cost V 1 base and J 0 bases, with 7 bases left between them. Germline-derived CDR1 and CDR2 are LGHDT and YNNKEL (reference sequence). The CDR3 DNA reads TGTGCCAGCAGCCAAGCGGTCACCTCCTACAATGAGCAGTTCTTC. Translating gives CASSQAVTSYNEQFF.

The chain has TRBV5-4 and TRBJ2-7; D is unresolved. The V gene's germline CDR1 is SGHNT and CDR2 YYREEE (reference sequence). The CDR3 totals 15 residues. V lost 2 bases to trimming and J lost 2 bases, with 14 bases between them. In nucleotides, the CDR3 is TGTGCCAGCAGCTTAAGTCCTGTTGATACCTACGAGCAGTACGTC. Translated, it gives CASSLSPVDTYEQYV.

This clonotype was found a few times. The V and J genes are TRBV7-8 and TRBJ1-4, with D possibly matching TRBD1 (5 bases). V was trimmed by 5 bases and J by 7 bases, leaving 14 bases between them. CDR1 and CDR2 (germline): SGHVS, FQNEAQ. The CDR3 spans 14 residues. The CDR3 loop is CASSKTRVGEKLFF. CDR3 DNA sequence: TGTGCCAGCAGCAAGACCAGGGTTGGTGAAAAACTGTTTTTT.

The chain is built from TRBV20-1 and TRBJ2-2; D tentatively fits TRBD1 or TRBD2 (6 bases each). V lost 0 bases to trimming and J lost 8 bases, with 16 bases between them. Germline values: CDR1 DFQATT, CDR2 SNEGSKA (reference sequence). The CDR3 runs to 15 residues. CDR3 sequence (DNA): TGCAGTGCTAGAGATGGGGGGCCCGGAATAGGGGAGCTGTTTTTT. Its translation is CSARDGGPGIGELFF.

This clonotype was found many times. This sequence joins TRBV5-6 and TRBJ2-6, with D perhaps TRBD1 (6 bases). The V and J ends lost 5 bases and 0 bases respectively, with 9 bases between them. Germline V gene sequence: CDR1 SGHDT, CDR2 YYEEEE. There are 15 residues in the CDR3. The CDR3 sequence is CASSFRGSGANVLTF. The DNA of the CDR3 is TGTGCCAGCAGTTTCAGGGGCTCTGGGGCCAACGTCCTGACTTTC.

This clonotype came up a few times. The chain joins TRBV19 to TRBJ1-5; a weak D match, TRBD1 (5 bases). The CDR3 contains 15 residues. Germline CDR1 and CDR2: LNHDA and SQIVND (reference sequence). Trimming left V 5 bases short and J 1 base short, with 12 bases between. The CDR3 here is CASSSSRTSNQPQHF. CDR3 DNA sequence: TGTGCCAGTAGTTCCTCCCGGACAAGCAATCAGCCCCAGCATTTT.

The chain employs TRBV28 and TRBJ2-1; 11 nucleotides agree with TRBD2. Germline V gene lookup returns CDR1 MDHEN and CDR2 SYDVKM. The CDR3 consists of 15 residues. V shed 7 bases, J shed 9 bases, and the junction held 11 bases outside the gene matches. The CDR3 coding sequence is TGTGCCAGCACTCTGACTAGCGGGACATCAGGTGAGCAGTTCTTC. It specifies CASTLTSGTSGEQFF.

This clonotype was picked up a small number of times. This chain links TRBV28 with TRBJ2-7, with 7 bases aligning to TRBD1. CDR3 size: 14 residues. Losses at the gene ends were 3 bases for V and 3 bases for J; bases not matched to a gene: 5. Looked up from germline, CDR1 is MDHEN and CDR2 is SYDVKM. CDR3 in amino acids: CASSLPGTVYEQYV. Here the CDR3 DNA reads TGTGCCAGCAGTTTGCCCGGGACAGTCTACGAGCAGTACGTC.

The chain joins TRBV5-6 to TRBJ2-5; D is ambiguous. Trimming cost V 1 base and J 10 bases, with 17 bases left between them. The CDR3 covers 14 residues. Germline V gene data show CDR1 as SGHDT and CDR2 as YYEEEE. The CDR3 region is CASSLRLSALSQYF. CDR3 DNA sequence: TGTGCCAGCAGCTTGAGGCTATCCGCCCTTAGCCAGTACTTC.

There are many counts of this clonotype. The V and J genes are TRBV7-2 and TRBJ1-5, with 7 bases fitting TRBD1. J was trimmed by 3 bases and V by 5 bases; bases with no gene match: 4. The CDR3 consists of 14 residues. Germline lookup yields CDR1 SGHTA and CDR2 FQGNSA. CDR3 coding DNA: TGTGCCAGCAGCACACAGGGGCCCAATCAGCCCCAGCATTTT. This sequence encodes CASSTQGPNQPQHF.

This clonotype was counted only a few times. The chain uses TRBV29-1 and TRBJ2-1; D not certain. The CDR3 contains 10 residues. Trimming removed 4 bases from V and 9 bases from J, with 7 bases in between. CDR1 and CDR2 (germline): SQVTM, ANQGSEA. CDR3 amino acids: CSVVNSEQFF. The CDR3 DNA reads as TGCAGCGTTGTCAATTCTGAGCAGTTCTTC.

In this sample, this clonotype turned up a few times. V and J are TRBV19 and TRBJ2-6; 11 bases align to TRBD1. Germline values: CDR1 LNHDA, CDR2 SQIVND (reference sequence). Trimming took 9 bases from V and 1 from J; bases not matched to a gene: 2. The CDR3 totals 15 residues. DNA of the CDR3: TGTGCCAGCGGACAGGGGGCTTCTGGGGCCAACGTCCTGACTTTC. This codes for CASGQGASGANVLTF.

This clonotype has just a few counts. The J gene is TRBJ2-3, the V gene TRBV9, with D maybe TRBD1 (6 bases). The CDR3 consists of 18 residues. V lost 0 bases and J 2 bases, leaving 19 bases between the germline ends. Germline CDR1 and CDR2: SGDLS and YYNGEE. In DNA form, the CDR3 reads TGTGCCAGCAGCGTAGCACAGGGCTTAGTCAGGCCCACAGATACGCAGTATTTT. Residues: CASSVAQGLVRPTDTQYF.